This T cell receptor (beta chain) is from a study of shared clonotypes between healthy human individuals. V lost 8 bases to trimming and J lost 4 bases, with 14 bases between them. This CDR3 is built from 13 residues. Germline V lookup: CDR1 MDHEN, CDR2 SYDVKM. Recent acute infections and vaccinations were absent in the healthy HIV-negative adult donors. Assay used: immunoSEQ multiplex PCR; TCRdb lists only in-frame clones, some missing. The sample records about 640,000 clones, about two thirds being singletons. Sequencing input: memory CD4+ T cells sorted from blood. Subset specified: CD45RA-negative fraction. This sequence joins TRBV28 and TRBJ1-2; possible D gene TRBD1, 6 bases. This receptor was taken from a woman in her 30s in good health. CDR3 DNA sequence: TGTGCCAGCTCTGGACAGTGGACCTATGGCTACACCTTC. This codes for CASSGQWTYGYTF.